This T cell receptor beta chain is drawn from a study of blood T cell repertoires in COVID-19. Study as a whole: Samples taken during acute and convalescent COVID-19 were collected in the United States, Italy and Spain. T cells, B-cell-depleted T cells, or PBMCs supplied cDNA or gDNA.

How the authors handled the data: Amplification of reference gene primers was used by the study to estimate nucleated cell counts. The assay was immunoSEQ multiplex PCR, and TCRdb's table has in-frame clones only and misses some. The V and J calls and clone size are taken from that table; D and trimming were inferred from the DNA. Altogether 150,000 to 200,000 clones are present, approximately 89% being singletons, with the ten largest covering around 2.3%. The CDR3 totals 18 residues. The V gene end was trimmed by 5 bases and the J gene end by 5 bases; junction bases not matched to a gene: 20. Germline loops: CDR1 LNHNV, CDR2 YYDKDF (reference sequence).

This TCR came from a man between 35 and 55 years old with active or convalescent COVID-19. Sample: peripheral blood. The chain has TRBV15 and TRBJ1-2, with 7 bases that match TRBD1. The CDR3 reads CATSPKVGQIPYSYGYTF. The CDR3 bases are TGTGCCACCAGCCCGAAGGTGGGACAGATTCCCTACAGTTATGGCTACACCTTC.